The clone carrying this T cell receptor (beta chain) was counted at least ten times. Antigen specificity is unknown. The observed sequence ends 3 residues before the CDR3 terminus, with the missing tail filled in from the germline J gene. The sample originates from a study of T cell clonality in common variable immunodeficiency. Whole-study findings and limits: TCRbeta clonality was increased in CVID versus healthy controls. What drives increased CVID clonality needs T cell subpopulation sequencing. Reportedly, TCR beta sequences from common variable immunodeficiency showed fewer deletions and N-nucleotide insertions.

The CVID group had about 14 females and 25 to 30 males, mean age 40. CDR3 length equals 14 residues. Trimming left V 0 bases short and J 8 bases short, with 13 bases between. CDR1 GTSNPN and CDR2 SVGIG come from the germline V gene (reference sequence). The assay was immunoSEQ multiplex PCR, and TCRdb's table has in-frame clones only and misses some. The sample yields around 42,000 clones, without any singletons. The rearrangement uses TRBV30 and TRBJ1-4; TRBD1 might be the D (5 bases). This TCR came from a human donor with common variable immunodeficiency. Sequencing was performed on peripheral blood mononuclear cells. CDR3 sequence reads: CAWSVGQGIEKLFF. Partial CDR3 DNA: TGTGCCTGGAGTGTAGGTCAGGGTATAGAAAAA.